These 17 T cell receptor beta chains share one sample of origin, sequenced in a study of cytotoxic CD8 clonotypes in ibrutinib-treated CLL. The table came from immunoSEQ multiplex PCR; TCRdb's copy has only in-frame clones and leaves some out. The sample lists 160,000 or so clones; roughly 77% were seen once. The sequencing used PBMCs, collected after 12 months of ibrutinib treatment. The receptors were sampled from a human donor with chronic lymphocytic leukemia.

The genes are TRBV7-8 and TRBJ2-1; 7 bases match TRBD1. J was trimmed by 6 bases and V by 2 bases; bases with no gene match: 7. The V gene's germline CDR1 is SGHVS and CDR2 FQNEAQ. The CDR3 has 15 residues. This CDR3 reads CASSLTGVSPNEQFF. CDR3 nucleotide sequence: TGTGCCAGCAGCTTAACAGGGGTTAGCCCCAATGAGCAGTTCTTC.

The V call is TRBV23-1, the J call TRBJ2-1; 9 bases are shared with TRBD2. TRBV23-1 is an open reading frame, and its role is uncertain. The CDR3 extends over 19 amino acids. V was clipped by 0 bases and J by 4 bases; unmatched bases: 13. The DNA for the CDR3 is TGCGCCAGCAGTCAATCGAGTTTCGCGGGAGGGCCAAGGTACAATGAGCAGTTCTTC. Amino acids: CASSQSSFAGGPRYNEQFF.

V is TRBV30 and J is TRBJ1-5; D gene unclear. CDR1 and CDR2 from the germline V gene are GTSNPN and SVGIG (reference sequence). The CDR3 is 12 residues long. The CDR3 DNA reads TGTGCACAGAACCGGGCGACTCAGCCCCAGCATTTT. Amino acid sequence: CAQNRATQPQHF.

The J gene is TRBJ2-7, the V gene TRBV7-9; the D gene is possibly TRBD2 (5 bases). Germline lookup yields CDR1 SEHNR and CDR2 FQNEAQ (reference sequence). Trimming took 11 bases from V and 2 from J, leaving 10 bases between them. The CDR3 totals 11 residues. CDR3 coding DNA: TGTGCCGGCGGGCGGCCCTACGAGCAGTACTTC. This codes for CAGGRPYEQYF.

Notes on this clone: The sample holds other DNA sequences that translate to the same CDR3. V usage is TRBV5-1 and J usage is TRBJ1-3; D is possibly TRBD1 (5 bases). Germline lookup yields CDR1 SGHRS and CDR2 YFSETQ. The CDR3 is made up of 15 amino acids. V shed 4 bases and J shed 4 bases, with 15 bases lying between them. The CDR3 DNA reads TGCGCCAGCAGCCCGCAGGGTGGGAGCGGAAACACCATATATTTT. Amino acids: CASSPQGGSGNTIYF.

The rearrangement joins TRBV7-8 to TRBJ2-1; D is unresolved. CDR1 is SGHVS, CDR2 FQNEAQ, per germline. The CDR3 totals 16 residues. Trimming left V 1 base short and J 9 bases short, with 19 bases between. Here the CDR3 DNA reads TGTGCCAGCAGCTTAGGGCGCGGTCCCCTTATGAGTGAGCAGTTCTTC. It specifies CASSLGRGPLMSEQFF.

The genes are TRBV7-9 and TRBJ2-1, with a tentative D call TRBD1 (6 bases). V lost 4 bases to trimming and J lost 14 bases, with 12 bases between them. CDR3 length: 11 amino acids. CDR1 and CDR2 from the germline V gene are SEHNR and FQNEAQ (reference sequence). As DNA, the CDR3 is TGTGCCAGCAGCTCCGGGACAATGGAGTTCTTC. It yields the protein CASSSGTMEFF.

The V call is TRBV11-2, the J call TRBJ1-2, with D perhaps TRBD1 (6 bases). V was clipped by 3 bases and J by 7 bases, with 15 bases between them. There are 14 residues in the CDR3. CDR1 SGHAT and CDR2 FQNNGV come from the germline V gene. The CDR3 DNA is TGTGCCAGCAGCTTGGGGCGCGGGGGCGTTGGCTACACCTTC. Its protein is CASSLGRGGVGYTF.

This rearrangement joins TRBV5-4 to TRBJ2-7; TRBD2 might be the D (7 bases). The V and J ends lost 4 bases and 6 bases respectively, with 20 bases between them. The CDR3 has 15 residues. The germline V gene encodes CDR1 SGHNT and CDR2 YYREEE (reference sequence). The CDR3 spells CASSQGGAHAREQYF. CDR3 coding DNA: TGTGCCAGCAGCCAAGGGGGGGCCCACGCTCGCGAGCAGTACTTC.

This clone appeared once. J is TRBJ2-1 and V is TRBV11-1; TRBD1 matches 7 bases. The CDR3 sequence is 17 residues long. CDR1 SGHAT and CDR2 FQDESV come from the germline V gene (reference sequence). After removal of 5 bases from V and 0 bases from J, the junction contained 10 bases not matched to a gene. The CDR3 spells CASSLNRGSGSYNEQFF. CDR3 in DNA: TGTGCCAGCAGCCTTAACAGGGGCTCGGGCTCCTACAATGAGCAGTTCTTC.

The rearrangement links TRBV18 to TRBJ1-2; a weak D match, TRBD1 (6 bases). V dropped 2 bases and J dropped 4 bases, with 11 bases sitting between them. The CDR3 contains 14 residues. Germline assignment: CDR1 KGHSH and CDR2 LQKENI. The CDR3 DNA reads TGTGCCAGCTCACCAACCCAGGGGAGCTATGGCTACACCTTC. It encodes CASSPTQGSYGYTF.

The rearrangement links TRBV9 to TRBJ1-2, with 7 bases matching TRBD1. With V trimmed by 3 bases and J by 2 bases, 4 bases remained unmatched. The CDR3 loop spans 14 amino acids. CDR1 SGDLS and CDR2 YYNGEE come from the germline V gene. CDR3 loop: CASSAGQSNYGYTF. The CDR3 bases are TGTGCCAGCAGCGCGGGACAGTCAAACTATGGCTACACCTTC.

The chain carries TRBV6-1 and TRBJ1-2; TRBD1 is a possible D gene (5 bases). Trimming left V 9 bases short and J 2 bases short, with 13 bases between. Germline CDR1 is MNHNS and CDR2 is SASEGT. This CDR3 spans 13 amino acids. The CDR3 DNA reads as TGTGCCAGTATATGGCAGGGAAACTATGGCTACACCTTC. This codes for CASIWQGNYGYTF.

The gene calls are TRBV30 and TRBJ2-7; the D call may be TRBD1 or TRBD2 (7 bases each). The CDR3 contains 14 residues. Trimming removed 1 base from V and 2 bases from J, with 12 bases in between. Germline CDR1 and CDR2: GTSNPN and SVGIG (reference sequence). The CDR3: CAWSEGAGAYEQYF. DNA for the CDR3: TGTGCCTGGAGTGAGGGGGCGGGGGCCTACGAGCAGTACTTC.

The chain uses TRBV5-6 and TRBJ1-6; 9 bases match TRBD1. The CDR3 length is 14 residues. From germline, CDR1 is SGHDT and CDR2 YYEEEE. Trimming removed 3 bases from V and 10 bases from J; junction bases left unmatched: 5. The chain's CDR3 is CASSWGQGDSPLHF. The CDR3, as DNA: TGTGCCAGCAGCTGGGGACAGGGTGACTCACCCCTCCACTTT.

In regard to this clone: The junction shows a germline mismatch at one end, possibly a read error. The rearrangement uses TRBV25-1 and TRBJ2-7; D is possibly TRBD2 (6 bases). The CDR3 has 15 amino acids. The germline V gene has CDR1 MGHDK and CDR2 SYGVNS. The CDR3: CASGELSGSGYEQYF. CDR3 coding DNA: TGTGCCAGCGGTGAACTTAGCGGATCAGGCTACGAGCAGTACTTC.

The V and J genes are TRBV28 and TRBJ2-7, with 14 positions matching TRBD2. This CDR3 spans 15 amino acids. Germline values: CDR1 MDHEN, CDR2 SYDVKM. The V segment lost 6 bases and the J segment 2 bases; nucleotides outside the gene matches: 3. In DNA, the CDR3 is TGTGCCAGCAGGCCGGGACTAGCGGGGGCCTACGAGCAGTACTTC. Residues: CASRPGLAGAYEQYF.